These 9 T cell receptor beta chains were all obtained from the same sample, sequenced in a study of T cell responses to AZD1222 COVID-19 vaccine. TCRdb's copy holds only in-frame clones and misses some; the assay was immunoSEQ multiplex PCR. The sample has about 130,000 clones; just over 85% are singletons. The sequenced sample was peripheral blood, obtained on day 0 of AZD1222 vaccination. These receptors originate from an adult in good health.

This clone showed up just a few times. CDR3 protein: CAWSPGIGSGNTIYF. For the CDR3, the DNA is TGTGCCTGGAGTCCAGGGATAGGCAGTGGAAACACCATATATTTT. V usage is TRBV30 and J usage is TRBJ1-3; D is perhaps TRBD1 (5 bases). Trimming shortened V by 2 bases and J by 3 bases, and 14 bases separated the two germline ends. This CDR3 contains 15 residues. Germline loops: CDR1 GTSNPN, CDR2 SVGIG (reference sequence).

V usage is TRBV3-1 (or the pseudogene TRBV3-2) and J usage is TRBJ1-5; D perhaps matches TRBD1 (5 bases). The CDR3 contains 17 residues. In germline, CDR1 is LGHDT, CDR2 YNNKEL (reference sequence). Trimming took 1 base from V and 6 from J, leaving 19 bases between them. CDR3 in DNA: TGTGCCAGCAGCCAAGGTCAGGGAAATCGACGGGGTCAGCCCCAGCATTTT. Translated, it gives CASSQGQGNRRGQPQHF.

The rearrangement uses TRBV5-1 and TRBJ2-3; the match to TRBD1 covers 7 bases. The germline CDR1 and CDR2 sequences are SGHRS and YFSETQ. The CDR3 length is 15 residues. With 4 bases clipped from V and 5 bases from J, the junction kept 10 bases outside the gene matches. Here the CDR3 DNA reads TGCGCCAGCAGCCGGAGTGACAGGGCTGAAGATACGCAGTATTTT. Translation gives CASSRSDRAEDTQYF.

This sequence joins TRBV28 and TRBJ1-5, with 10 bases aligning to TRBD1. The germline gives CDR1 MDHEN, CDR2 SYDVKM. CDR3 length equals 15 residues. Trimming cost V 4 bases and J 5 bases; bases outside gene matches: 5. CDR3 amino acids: CASSSAGTGDQPQHF. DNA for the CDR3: TGTGCCAGCAGTTCCGCCGGGACAGGGGATCAGCCCCAGCATTTT.

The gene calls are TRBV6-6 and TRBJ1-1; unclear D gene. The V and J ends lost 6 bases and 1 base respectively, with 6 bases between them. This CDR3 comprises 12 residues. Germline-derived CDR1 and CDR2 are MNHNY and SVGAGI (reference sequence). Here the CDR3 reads CASSGKNTEAFF. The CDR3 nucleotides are TGTGCCAGCAGCGGAAAGAACACTGAAGCTTTCTTT.

The CDR3 DNA sequence: TGTGCCAGCAGCGTGGGACGCCGGGACAGCACAGATACGCAGTATTTT. Translated: CASSVGRRDSTDTQYF. This chain uses TRBV9 with TRBJ2-3; D tentatively fits TRBD1 or TRBD2 (5 bases each). Looked up from germline, CDR1 is SGDLS and CDR2 is YYNGEE. Trimming removed 2 bases from V and 0 bases from J, with 13 bases in between. The CDR3 covers 16 residues.

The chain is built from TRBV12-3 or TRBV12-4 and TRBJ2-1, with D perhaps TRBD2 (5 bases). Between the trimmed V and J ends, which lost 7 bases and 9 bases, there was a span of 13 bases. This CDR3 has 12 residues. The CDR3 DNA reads TGTGCCAGCACAAGAGGAGGCGGTGAGCAGTTCTTC. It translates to CASTRGGGEQFF.

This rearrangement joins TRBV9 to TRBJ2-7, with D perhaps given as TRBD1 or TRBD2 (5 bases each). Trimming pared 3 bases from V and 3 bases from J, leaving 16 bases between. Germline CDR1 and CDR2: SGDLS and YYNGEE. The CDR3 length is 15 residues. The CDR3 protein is CASSADPGTGYEQYF. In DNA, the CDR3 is TGTGCCAGCAGCGCCGATCCGGGAACAGGCTACGAGCAGTACTTC.

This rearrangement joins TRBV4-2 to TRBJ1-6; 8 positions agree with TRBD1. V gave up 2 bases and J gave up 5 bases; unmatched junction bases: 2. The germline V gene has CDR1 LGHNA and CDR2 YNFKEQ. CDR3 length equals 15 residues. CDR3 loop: CASSQTGGNNSPLHF. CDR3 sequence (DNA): TGTGCCAGCAGCCAAACAGGGGGGAATAATTCACCCCTCCACTTT.